These 12 T cell receptor beta chains share one sample of origin, sequenced in a study of PD-L1 blockade in urothelial cancer. Clones were sequenced by immunoSEQ multiplex PCR, and TCRdb holds only the in-frame ones, with some missing. The sample holds more than 50,000 clones, around 80% seen once. The sample consisted of PBMCs, taken around atezolizumab (anti-PD-L1) treatment. Receptors originate from a man between 65 and 85 years old with urothelial cancer.

The V call is TRBV6-1, the J call TRBJ2-7; the D gene is possibly TRBD2 (5 bases). The length of the CDR3 is 15 residues. V was clipped by 6 bases and J by 5 bases, with 20 bases between them. Per the germline V gene, CDR1 is MNHNS and CDR2 is SASEGT. Here the CDR3 DNA reads TGTGCCAGCAGCCGGGATCTCACCGTAAGGAACGAGCAGTACTTC. Translation gives CASSRDLTVRNEQYF.

This chain joins TRBV18 and TRBJ2-7; 11 nucleotides match TRBD2. With 1 base clipped from V and 2 bases from J, the junction kept 4 bases outside the gene matches. The CDR3 contains 16 residues. CDR1 is KGHSH, CDR2 LQKENI, per germline. CDR3 bases: TGTGCCAGCTCACCACAGCTAGCGGGAGGTCCCTACGAGCAGTACTTC. Translating gives CASSPQLAGGPYEQYF.

The chain links TRBV5-1 to TRBJ1-2, with 8 bases aligning to TRBD1. J lost 5 bases, V lost 1 base, and 4 bases had no gene match. Per germline, CDR1 SGHRS and CDR2 YFSETQ. CDR3 length: 14 residues. The CDR3 is CASSLSQGAYGYTF. As DNA, the CDR3 is TGCGCCAGCAGCTTGAGTCAGGGGGCTTATGGCTACACCTTC. Variable domain in full (rest from reference TRBV5-1 and TRBJ1-2): KAGVTQTPRYLIKTRGQQVTLSCSPISGHRSVSWYQQTPGQGLQFLFEYFSETQRNKGNFPGRFSGRQFSNSRSEMNVSTLELGDSALYLCASSLSQGAYGYTFGSGTRLTVV.

The chain combines TRBV2 with TRBJ2-2; D not certain. The CDR3 runs 13 residues. Looked up from germline, CDR1 is SNHLY and CDR2 is FYNNEI. V was shortened by 8 bases and J by 5 bases, with 12 bases between the two germline ends. The CDR3 sequence is CASRRLDTGELFF. CDR3 DNA: TGTGCCAGCCGTCGACTTGATACCGGGGAGCTGTTTTTT.

The chain employs TRBV12-5 and TRBJ2-7, with a possible D match to TRBD2 (6 bases). V dropped 1 base and J dropped 6 bases, with 10 bases sitting between them. Germline-derived CDR1 and CDR2 are LGHNT and FRNRAP. This CDR3 has 13 amino acids. The CDR3 DNA reads as TGTGCTAGTGGTTTGGGCGGGACTTTCGAGCAGTACTTC. This translates into CASGLGGTFEQYF.

This clone was seen ten or more times. This chain joins TRBV2 and TRBJ1-2; D is perhaps TRBD1 (6 bases). The germline CDR1 and CDR2 sequences are SNHLY and FYNNEI. V lost 6 bases and J lost 6, with 14 bases in between. The CDR3 extends over 13 amino acids. In DNA form, the CDR3 reads TGTGCCAGCAGGGGATACAGGGTGGATGGCTACACCTTC. Translated: CASRGYRVDGYTF.

The chain uses TRBV29-1 and TRBJ2-7, with a possible D match to TRBD2 (6 bases). From germline, CDR1 is SQVTM and CDR2 ANQGSEA. The CDR3 consists of 14 residues. Trimming removed 6 bases from V and 0 bases from J, with 15 bases in between. CDR3 in DNA: TGCAGCGTCTACGGGGGAACTAGCTCCTACGAGCAGTACTTC. This translates into CSVYGGTSSYEQYF.

The table lists this clone with a count of one. This rearrangement joins TRBV11-2 to TRBJ2-7, with 11 bases that match TRBD2. V lost 10 bases, J lost 4 bases, and 9 bases stayed unmatched. The CDR3 spans 14 residues. Germline CDR1 and CDR2: SGHAT and FQNNGV. This CDR3 is CATSKLAGVYEQYF. DNA of the CDR3: TGTGCCACGTCCAAACTAGCGGGAGTTTACGAGCAGTACTTC.

This chain connects TRBV5-1 to TRBJ2-5, with TRBD2 as a possible D gene (5 bases). Germline CDR1 and CDR2: SGHRS and YFSETQ. This CDR3 is 15 amino acids long. Deletions cut 4 bases from V and 3 bases from J, with 16 bases between. The CDR3 is CASSLNVGVEETQYF. The DNA of the CDR3 is TGCGCCAGCAGCCTTAACGTGGGAGTTGAAGAGACCCAGTACTTC.

This clone has only a few counts. The V gene is TRBV6-6, the J gene TRBJ2-7; TRBD2 matches 7 bases. The junction had 7 bases not matched to a gene; V was cut back by 2 bases and J by 3 bases. Germline lookup yields CDR1 MNHNY and CDR2 SVGAGI (reference sequence). The CDR3 runs 15 residues. The CDR3 region has the DNA TGTGCCAGCAGTTACCGGCGGGAGTTGGTCTACGAGCAGTACTTC. It specifies CASSYRRELVYEQYF.

V usage is TRBV28 and J usage is TRBJ2-1; D may be TRBD2 (6 bases). CDR1 and CDR2 from the germline V gene are MDHEN and SYDVKM. Trimming cost V 5 bases and J 15 bases, with 26 bases left between them. The CDR3 contains 15 residues. CDR3 in amino acids: CASSGRGLFWPGGFF. CDR3 DNA: TGTGCCAGCAGTGGCCGGGGACTGTTCTGGCCTGGGGGGTTCTTC.

The V call is TRBV7-9, the J call TRBJ2-5; 7 bases map to TRBD2. The germline V gene has CDR1 SEHNR and CDR2 FQNEAQ (reference sequence). This CDR3 is built from 15 residues. Germline trimming cut 5 bases from V and 7 bases from J; bases unmatched to any gene: 13. The CDR3 nucleotides read TGTGCCAGCAGCCCTACAGCGGGAATCATCGGGACCCAGTACTTC. Protein sequence: CASSPTAGIIGTQYF.